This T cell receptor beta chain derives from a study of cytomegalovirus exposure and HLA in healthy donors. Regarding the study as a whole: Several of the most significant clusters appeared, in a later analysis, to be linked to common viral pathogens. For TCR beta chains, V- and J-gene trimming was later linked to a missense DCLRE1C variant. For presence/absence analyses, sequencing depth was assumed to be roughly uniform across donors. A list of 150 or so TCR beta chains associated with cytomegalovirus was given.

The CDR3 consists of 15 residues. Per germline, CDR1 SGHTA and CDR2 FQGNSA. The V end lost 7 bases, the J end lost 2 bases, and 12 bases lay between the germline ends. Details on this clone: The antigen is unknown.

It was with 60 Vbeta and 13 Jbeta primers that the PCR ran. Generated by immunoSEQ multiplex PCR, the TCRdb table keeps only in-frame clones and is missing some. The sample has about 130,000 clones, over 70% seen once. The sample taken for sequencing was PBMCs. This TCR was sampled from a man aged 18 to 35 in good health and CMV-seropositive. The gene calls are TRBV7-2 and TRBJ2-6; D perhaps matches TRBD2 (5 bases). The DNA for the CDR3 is TGTGCCAGCAACATGGACTCAACTGGGGCCAACGTCCTGACTTTC. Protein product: CASNMDSTGANVLTF.